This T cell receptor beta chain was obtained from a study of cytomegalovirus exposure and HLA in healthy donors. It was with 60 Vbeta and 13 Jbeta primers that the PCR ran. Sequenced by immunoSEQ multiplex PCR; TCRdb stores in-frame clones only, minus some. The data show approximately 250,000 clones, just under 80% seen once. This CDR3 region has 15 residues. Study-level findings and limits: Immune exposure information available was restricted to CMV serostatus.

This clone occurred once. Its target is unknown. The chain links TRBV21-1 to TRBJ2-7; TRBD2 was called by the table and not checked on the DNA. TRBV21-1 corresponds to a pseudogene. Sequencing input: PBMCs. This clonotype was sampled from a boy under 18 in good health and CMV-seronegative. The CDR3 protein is CASSKGLANAYEQYF. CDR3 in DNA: TGTGCCAGCAGCAAAGGACTAGCCAACGCCTACGAGCAGTACTTC.